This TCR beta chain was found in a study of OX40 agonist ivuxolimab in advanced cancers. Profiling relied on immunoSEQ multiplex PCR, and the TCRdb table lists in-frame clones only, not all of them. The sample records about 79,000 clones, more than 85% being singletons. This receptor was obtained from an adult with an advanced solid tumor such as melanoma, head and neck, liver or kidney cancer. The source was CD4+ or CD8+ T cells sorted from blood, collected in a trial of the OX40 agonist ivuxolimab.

DNA of the CDR3: TGTGCCAGCAGCCGGGGACGGGAGACCCAGTACTTC. Protein sequence: CASSRGRETQYF. The V and J genes are TRBV13 and TRBJ2-5; the D call may be TRBD1 or TRBD2 (5 bases each). The CDR3 runs 12 residues. Germline V CDR1 and CDR2: PRHDT, FYEKMQ (reference sequence). The V gene lost 5 bases and the J gene lost 5 bases, with 9 bases spanning the gap.